This TCR beta chain was documented in a study of cytomegalovirus exposure and HLA in healthy donors. The table came from immunoSEQ multiplex PCR; TCRdb's copy has only in-frame clones and leaves some out. In the table there are around 170,000 clones, around 90% of which are singletons. The CDR3 has 15 amino acids. Germline V gene lookup returns CDR1 ENHRY and CDR2 SYGVKD. V shed 3 bases and J 5 bases; nucleotides not matched to a gene: 6. This clone was recorded only once. No antigen is known for it. Findings and limits, study-wide: 164 TCR beta chains were listed as cytomegalovirus-associated. Specific recognition of CMV antigens was confirmed in vitro for three chains (all CMV-associated). A subsequent analysis found that TCR clusters from the first cohort also tended to co-occur in the approximately 110 validation repertoires, with around 94% of cluster scores above 0.

Material for sequencing was PBMCs. The chain employs TRBV10-3 and TRBJ2-1; the match to TRBD2 covers 8 bases. This TCR came from a man aged 18 to 29 in good health and CMV-seronegative. The CDR3 region has the DNA TGTGCCATCAGTGAATTCGGGGGGGAGAACAATGAGCAGTTCTTC. As protein: CAISEFGGENNEQFF.